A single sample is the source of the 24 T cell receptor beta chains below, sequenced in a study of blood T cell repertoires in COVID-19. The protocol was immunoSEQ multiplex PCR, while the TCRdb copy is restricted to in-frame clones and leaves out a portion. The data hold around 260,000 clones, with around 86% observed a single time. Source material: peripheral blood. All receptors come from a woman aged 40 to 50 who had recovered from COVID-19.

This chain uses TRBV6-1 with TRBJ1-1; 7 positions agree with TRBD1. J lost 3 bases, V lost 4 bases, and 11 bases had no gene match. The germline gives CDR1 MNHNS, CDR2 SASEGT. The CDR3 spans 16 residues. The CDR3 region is CASSGKEGGMDTEAFF. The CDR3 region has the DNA TGTGCCAGCAGTGGGAAGGAAGGGGGCATGGACACTGAAGCTTTCTTT.

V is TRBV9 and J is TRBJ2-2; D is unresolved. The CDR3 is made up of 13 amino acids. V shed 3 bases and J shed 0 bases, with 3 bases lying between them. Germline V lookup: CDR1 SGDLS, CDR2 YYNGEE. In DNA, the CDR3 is TGTGCCAGCAGCGCAACGAACACCGGGGAGCTGTTTTTT. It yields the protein CASSATNTGELFF.

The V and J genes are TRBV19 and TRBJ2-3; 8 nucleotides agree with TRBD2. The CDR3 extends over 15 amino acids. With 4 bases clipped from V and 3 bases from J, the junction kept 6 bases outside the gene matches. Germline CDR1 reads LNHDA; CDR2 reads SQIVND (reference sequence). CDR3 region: CASSTAGGDTDTQYF. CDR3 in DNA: TGTGCCAGTAGTACGGCGGGAGGAGATACAGATACGCAGTATTTT.

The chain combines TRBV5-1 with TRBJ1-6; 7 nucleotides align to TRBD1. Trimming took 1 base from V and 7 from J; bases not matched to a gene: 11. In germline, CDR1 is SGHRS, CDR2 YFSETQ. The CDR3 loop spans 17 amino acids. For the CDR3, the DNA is TGCGCCAGCAGCTTGACCATGACAGGGATTGGAAATTCACCCCTCCACTTT. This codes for CASSLTMTGIGNSPLHF. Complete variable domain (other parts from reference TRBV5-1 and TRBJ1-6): KAGVTQTPRYLIKTRGQQVTLSCSPISGHRSVSWYQQTPGQGLQFLFEYFSETQRNKGNFPGRFSGRQFSNSRSEMNVSTLELGDSALYLCASSLTMTGIGNSPLHFGNGTRLTVT.

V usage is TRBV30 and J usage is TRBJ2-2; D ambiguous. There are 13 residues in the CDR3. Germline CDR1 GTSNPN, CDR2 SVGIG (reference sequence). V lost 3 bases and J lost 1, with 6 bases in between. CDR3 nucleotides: TGTGCCTGGAGCCTATTGAACACCGGGGAGCTGTTTTTT. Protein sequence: CAWSLLNTGELFF.

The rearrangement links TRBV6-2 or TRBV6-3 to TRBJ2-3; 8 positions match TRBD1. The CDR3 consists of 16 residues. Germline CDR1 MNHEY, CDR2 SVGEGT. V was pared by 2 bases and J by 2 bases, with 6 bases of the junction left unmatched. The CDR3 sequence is CASSYPGQGLTDTQYF. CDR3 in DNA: TGTGCCAGCAGTTACCCCGGACAGGGACTCACAGATACGCAGTATTTT.

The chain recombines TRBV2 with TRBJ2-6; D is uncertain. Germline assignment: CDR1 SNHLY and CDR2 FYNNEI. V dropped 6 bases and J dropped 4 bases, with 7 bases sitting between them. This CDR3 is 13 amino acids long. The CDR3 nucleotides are TGTGCCAGCAGACCCCAGGGGGCCAACGTCCTGACTTTC. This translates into CASRPQGANVLTF.

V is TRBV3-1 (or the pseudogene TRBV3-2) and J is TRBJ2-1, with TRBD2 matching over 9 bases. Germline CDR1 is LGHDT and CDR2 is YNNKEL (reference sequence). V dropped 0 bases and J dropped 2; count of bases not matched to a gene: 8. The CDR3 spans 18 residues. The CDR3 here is CASSQDLSGSGAYNEQFF. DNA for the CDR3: TGTGCCAGCAGCCAAGATCTTAGCGGGAGCGGTGCCTACAATGAGCAGTTCTTC.

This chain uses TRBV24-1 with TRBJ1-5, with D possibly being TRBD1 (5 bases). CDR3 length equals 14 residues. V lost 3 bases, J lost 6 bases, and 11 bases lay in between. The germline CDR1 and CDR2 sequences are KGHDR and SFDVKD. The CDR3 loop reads CATSDAGKSQPQHF. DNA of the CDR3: TGTGCCACCAGTGATGCAGGGAAAAGTCAGCCCCAGCATTTT.

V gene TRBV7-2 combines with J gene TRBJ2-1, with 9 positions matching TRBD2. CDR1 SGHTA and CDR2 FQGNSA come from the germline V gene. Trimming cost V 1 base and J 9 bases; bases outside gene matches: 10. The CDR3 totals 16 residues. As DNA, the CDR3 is TGTGCCAGCAGCTTAGAAGCTAGCGGGATGATTGGTGAGCAGTTCTTC. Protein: CASSLEASGMIGEQFF.

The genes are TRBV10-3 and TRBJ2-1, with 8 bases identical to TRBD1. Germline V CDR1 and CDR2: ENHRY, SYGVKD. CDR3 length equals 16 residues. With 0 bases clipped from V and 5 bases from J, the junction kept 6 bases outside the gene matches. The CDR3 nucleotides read TGTGCCATCAGTGAGTCGCAGGGGGCCCCTAACAATGAGCAGTTCTTC. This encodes CAISESQGAPNNEQFF.

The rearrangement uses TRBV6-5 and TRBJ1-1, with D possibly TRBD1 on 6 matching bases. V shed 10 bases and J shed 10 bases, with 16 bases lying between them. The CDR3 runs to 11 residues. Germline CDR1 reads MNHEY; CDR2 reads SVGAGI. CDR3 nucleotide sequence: TGTGCCACACAATCACAGGGAAGAGCTTTCTTT. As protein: CATQSQGRAFF.

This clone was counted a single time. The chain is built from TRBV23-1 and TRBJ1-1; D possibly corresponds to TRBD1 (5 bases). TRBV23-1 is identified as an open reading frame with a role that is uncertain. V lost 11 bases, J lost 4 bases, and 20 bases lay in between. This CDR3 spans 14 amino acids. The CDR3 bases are TGCGCCGGGGGGTTTTTGGCGCGGCGCACTGAAGCTTTCTTT. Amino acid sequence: CAGGFLARRTEAFF.

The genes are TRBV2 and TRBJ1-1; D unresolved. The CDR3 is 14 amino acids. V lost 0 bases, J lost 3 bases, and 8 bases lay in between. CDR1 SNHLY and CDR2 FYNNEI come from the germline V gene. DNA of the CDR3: TGTGCCAGCAGTGAAGCGCACACGTACACTGAAGCTTTCTTT. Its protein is CASSEAHTYTEAFF.

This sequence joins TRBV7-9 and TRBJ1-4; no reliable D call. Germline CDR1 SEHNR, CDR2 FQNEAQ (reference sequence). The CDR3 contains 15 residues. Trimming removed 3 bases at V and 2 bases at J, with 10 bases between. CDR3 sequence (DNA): TGTGCCAGCAGCTTTTCCGGGAGCACTAATGAAAAACTGTTTTTT. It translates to CASSFSGSTNEKLFF.

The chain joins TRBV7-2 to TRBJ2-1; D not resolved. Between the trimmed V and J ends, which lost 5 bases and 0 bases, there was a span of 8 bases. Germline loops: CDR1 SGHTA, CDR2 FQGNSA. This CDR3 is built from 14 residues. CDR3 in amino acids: CASSRVPSYNEQFF. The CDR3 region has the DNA TGTGCCAGCAGCCGGGTTCCCTCCTACAATGAGCAGTTCTTC.

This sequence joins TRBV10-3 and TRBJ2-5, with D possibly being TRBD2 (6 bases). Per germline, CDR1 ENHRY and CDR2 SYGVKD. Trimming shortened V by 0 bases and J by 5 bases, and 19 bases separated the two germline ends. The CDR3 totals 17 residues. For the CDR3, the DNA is TGTGCCATCAGTGAGTCTTACCTGGACGCCGCGGGGGAGACCCAGTACTTC. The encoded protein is CAISESYLDAAGETQYF.

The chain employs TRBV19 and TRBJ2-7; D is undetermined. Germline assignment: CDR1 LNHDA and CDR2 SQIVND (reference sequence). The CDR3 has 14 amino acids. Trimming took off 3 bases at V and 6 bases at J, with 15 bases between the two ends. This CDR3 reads CASSIHDTSTEQYF. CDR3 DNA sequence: TGTGCCAGTAGTATCCATGACACCTCCACCGAGCAGTACTTC.

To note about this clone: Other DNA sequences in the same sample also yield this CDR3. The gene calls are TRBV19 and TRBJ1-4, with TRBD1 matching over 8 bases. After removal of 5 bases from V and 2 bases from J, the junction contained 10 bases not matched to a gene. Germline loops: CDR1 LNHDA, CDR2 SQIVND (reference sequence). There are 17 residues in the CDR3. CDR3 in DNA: TGTGCCAGTAGTTCGCCAGGGGGCCGCGCGACTAATGAAAAACTGTTTTTT. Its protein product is CASSSPGGRATNEKLFF. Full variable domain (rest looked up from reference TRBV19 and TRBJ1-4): DGGITQSPKYLFRKEGQNVTLSCEQNLNHDAMYWYRQDPGQGLRLIYYSQIVNDFQKGDIAEGYSVSREKKESFPLTVTSAQKNPTAFYLCASSSPGGRATNEKLFFGSGTQLSVL.

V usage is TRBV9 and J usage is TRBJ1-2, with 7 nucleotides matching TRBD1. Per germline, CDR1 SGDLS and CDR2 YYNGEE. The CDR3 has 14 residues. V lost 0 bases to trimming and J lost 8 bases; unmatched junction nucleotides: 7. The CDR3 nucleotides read TGTGCCAGCAGCGTAGCTGAGGGGGCAGGAGGCTACACCTTC. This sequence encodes CASSVAEGAGGYTF.

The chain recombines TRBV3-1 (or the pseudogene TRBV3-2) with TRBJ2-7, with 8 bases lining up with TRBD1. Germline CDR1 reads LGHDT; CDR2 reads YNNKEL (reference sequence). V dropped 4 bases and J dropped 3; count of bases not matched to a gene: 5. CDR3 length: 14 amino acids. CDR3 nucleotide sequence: TGTGCCAGCAGCCTCGGGACAGGTCACTACGAGCAGTACTTC. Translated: CASSLGTGHYEQYF.

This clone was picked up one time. CDR3 sequence reads: CAWSPGLAGRTYNEQFF. As DNA, the CDR3 is TGTGCCTGGAGCCCCGGACTAGCGGGGAGGACCTACAATGAGCAGTTCTTC. The chain combines TRBV30 with TRBJ2-1; 12 bases match TRBD2. The CDR3 is made up of 17 amino acids. Germline V gene lookup returns CDR1 GTSNPN and CDR2 SVGIG (reference sequence). The V segment lost 3 bases and the J segment 2 bases; nucleotides outside the gene matches: 8.

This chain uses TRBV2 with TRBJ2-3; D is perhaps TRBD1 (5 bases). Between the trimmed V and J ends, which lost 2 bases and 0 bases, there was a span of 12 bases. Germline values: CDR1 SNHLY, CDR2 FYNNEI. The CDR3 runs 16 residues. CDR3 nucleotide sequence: TGTGCCAGCAGTGAATCCCAGGGCGGAAGCACAGATACGCAGTATTTT. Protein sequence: CASSESQGGSTDTQYF.

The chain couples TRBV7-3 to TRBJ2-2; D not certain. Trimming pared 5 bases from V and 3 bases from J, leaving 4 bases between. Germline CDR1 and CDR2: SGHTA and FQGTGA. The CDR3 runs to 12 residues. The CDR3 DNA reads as TGTGCCAGCAGCGCGCACACCGGGGAGCTGTTTTTT. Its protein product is CASSAHTGELFF. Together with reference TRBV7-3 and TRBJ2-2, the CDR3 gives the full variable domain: GAGVSQTPSNKVTEKGKYVELRCDPISGHTALYWYRQSLGQGPEFLIYFQGTGAADDSGLPNDRFFAVRPEGSVSTLKIQRTERGDSAVYLCASSAHTGELFFGEGSRLTVL.